This T cell receptor beta chain appears in the sequencing data of a study of blood T cell repertoires in COVID-19 (TCRdb year 2020). General notes on the study: Collaborator samples came from the United States, Italy and Spain and covered acute and convalescent phases of COVID-19. The material from the prospective study consisted of cDNA or gDNA derived from T cells, B-cell-depleted T cells, or PBMCs. The sample metadata nearly always contained a de-identified subject ID, COVID-19 status, age in years and sex. Where available, HLA class I and class II types were obtained from metadata supplied by the sample provider rather than from assay-based typing. Subjects who had been exposed to COVID-19, were actively infected with it, or had recovered from it provided the deeply sampled blood TCRbeta repertoires that made up the dataset. The repertoires were released in a freely available public database meant as a resource for research on the immune response to SARS-CoV-2. Samples came from the ongoing ImmuneRACE study (first 160 participants) plus 1,254 subjects from 6 global collaborators.

TCRbeta CDR3 regions were amplified from genomic DNA using the immunoSEQ Assay, a bias-controlled multiplex PCR. From the authors' description of their analysis: The number of nucleated cells in each sample was estimated from the amplification of reference gene primers within the assay. To quantify the absolute abundance of each unique TCRbeta CDR3 rearrangement, sequence reads were collapsed and filtered. Productive Simpson clonality was computed per sample as the square root of Simpson's diversity index over productive rearrangements. The table was pulled from immuneACCESS by TCRdb, which kept in-frame rearrangements only. Such tables lose some clones; where checked, under half of the loss comes from unresolved V genes, and the rest has no known cause. V, J and clone size reflect that table, while D and trimming were determined from the DNA. In all, the sample holds 200,000 or so clones, and approximately 83% of those were seen once. The top ten clonotypes cover approximately 7.9% of the sample.

Paper-wide results and their limitations: How much clinical and demographic metadata was included differed by source and by participant, and the metadata was provided uncurated.

Participants in the prospective study were aged about 18 to 90 years, lived in 24 United States geographic areas, and enrolled through a virtual design. In the prospective study, participants were assigned to cohorts based on the clinical history participants reported in a screening survey and a study questionnaire. ImmuneRACE Cohort 3 recovered participants were defined by two consecutive negative NP/OP PCR tests, healthcare professional clearance, or symptom resolution. In the prospective study, mobile phlebotomists collected whole blood, serum and a nasopharyngeal or oropharyngeal swab from each participant. Prospective study participants could optionally give additional blood draws and questionnaires over an approximately 2-month period. Blood samples from the prospective study were shipped frozen or at room temperature prior to DNA extraction. Taken from cysteine to phenylalanine, the CDR3 has 15 residues. Here the CDR3 DNA is all that survives: 45 bases in frame from base 1. The V end gives up 5 bases and the J end 5 bases, leaving 7 bases in the junction not matched to a gene. From the germline V gene, CDR1 is KGHDR and CDR2 is SFDVKD.

This clone was seen a handful of times. The antigen it binds to is not known. Base quality data are lacking; no much larger clone is found one base away. The source is a man aged 35 to 55 who had recovered from COVID-19. This sequence uses TRBV24-1 and TRBJ2-3, with 9 bases matching TRBD1. The sample was PBMCs or T cells enriched from blood (not recorded which). The sequence in DNA is TGTGCCACCAGTGGGGGGACAGGGTCGGGAGATACGCAGTATTTT. Its amino acids are CATSGGTGSGDTQYF.